The subject of this entry is one T cell receptor (beta chain). Authors' processing steps: Amplification from reference gene primers served as the basis for estimated nucleated cell counts. Profiled with immunoSEQ multiplex PCR; TCRdb holds only in-frame clones, not every one. That table gives V, J and clone size, and the DNA gave D and trimming. The sample has approximately 100,000 clones, approximately 91% seen once. The entry originates in a study of blood T cell repertoires in COVID-19. Across the study: There were acute and convalescent COVID-19 samples, and they came from the United States, Italy and Spain.

Unmatched junction bases numbered 7, after V lost 5 bases and J lost 4 bases. CDR1 is KGHDR and CDR2 is SFDVKD in the germline V gene. The length of the CDR3 is 16 residues. The source is an older woman with acute or convalescent COVID-19. Sequenced: peripheral blood. This rearrangement joins TRBV24-1 to TRBJ2-3, with 11 nucleotides matching TRBD2. The CDR3 reads CATSGVLAGEPDTQYF. DNA of the CDR3: TGTGCCACCAGTGGCGTACTAGCGGGAGAACCAGATACGCAGTATTTT.